Below, 14 T cell receptor beta chains from the same sample are listed, as sequenced in a study of T-cell memory formation after mild COVID-19. TCRdb fed the 5' RACE reads into MiXCR, producing one record per CDR3 protein. The data contain some 200,000 distinct CDR3 sequences, about a fifth of them singletons. Material: PBMCs or a T cell subset sorted from them (not recorded which). The origin of the receptors is an adult woman who had mild COVID-19 (a few samples of this study predate the infection). Cell type and time point are not known.

This clonotype was recorded once. This sequence joins TRBV25-1 and TRBJ2-7; D unresolved. CDR3 length: 11 residues. CDR1 MGHDK and CDR2 SYGVNS come from the germline V gene. The V end was cut by 8 bases, the J end by 3 bases, with 8 bases between. The CDR3 DNA reads as TGTGCCAGCCGAAACATCTACGAGCAGTACTTC. Residues: CASRNIYEQYF.

In this sample, this clonotype turned up once. The CDR3 DNA reads TGTGCCAGCAGTCACCTTCCGGGACTAGCGGATCCTAGCACAGATACGCAGTATTTT. It yields the protein CASSHLPGLADPSTDTQYF. The rearrangement uses TRBV27 and TRBJ2-3, with 11 nucleotides matching TRBD2. J was trimmed by 0 bases and V by 5 bases; bases with no gene match: 13. The CDR3 is 19 amino acids. CDR1 MNHEY and CDR2 SMNVEV come from the germline V gene (reference sequence).

The V and J genes are TRBV24-1 and TRBJ2-1, with TRBD2 matching over 8 bases. The trim removed 9 bases at V and 3 bases at J, leaving 6 bases unmatched. The CDR3 extends over 14 amino acids. Germline values: CDR1 KGHDR, CDR2 SFDVKD. CDR3 sequence reads: CATSLAGSYNEQFF. As DNA, the CDR3 is TGTGCCACCTCATTAGCGGGGAGCTACAATGAGCAGTTCTTC.

This clonotype has more than one count but fewer than ten. The rearrangement links TRBV4-2 to TRBJ1-2; 8 nucleotides align to TRBD1. Per the germline V gene, CDR1 is LGHNA and CDR2 is YNFKEQ. The CDR3 is 15 residues long. Losses at the gene ends were 2 bases for V and 3 bases for J; bases not matched to a gene: 5. This CDR3 is CASSQMTGEDYGYTF. The CDR3 nucleotides read TGTGCCAGCAGCCAAATGACAGGGGAAGACTATGGCTACACCTTC.

This chain uses TRBV7-8 with TRBJ1-2; 9 bases map to TRBD1. V lost 5 bases and J lost 8; bases outside the gene matches: 9. There are 14 residues in the CDR3. The germline V gene encodes CDR1 SGHVS and CDR2 FQNEAQ. The CDR3 loop is CASSILSTGGGYTF. The CDR3 bases are TGTGCCAGCAGCATCCTGAGTACAGGGGGCGGCTACACCTTC.

The chain recombines TRBV5-1 with TRBJ2-1, with TRBD2 identical over 8 bases. There are 14 residues in the CDR3. The ends lost 1 base at V and 8 bases at J; junction bases unmatched: 5. The germline V gene has CDR1 SGHRS and CDR2 YFSETQ. In DNA, the CDR3 is TGCGCCAGCAGCTTGCGGGGGGGCCTTGATGAGCAGTTCTTC. Translation gives CASSLRGGLDEQFF.

The V call is TRBV6-5, the J call TRBJ2-1; D is possibly TRBD1 (5 bases). This CDR3 spans 14 amino acids. Germline-derived CDR1 and CDR2 are MNHEY and SVGAGI. V lost 6 bases and J lost 4, with 13 bases in between. The CDR3 region is CASRPQGVYNEQFF. The CDR3 DNA reads as TGTGCCAGCAGGCCCCAAGGGGTGTACAATGAGCAGTTCTTC.

This clonotype showed up just a few times. The chain is built from TRBV27 and TRBJ1-5; the match to TRBD1 covers 7 bases. Germline V CDR1 and CDR2: MNHEY, SMNVEV (reference sequence). Losses at the gene ends were 2 bases for V and 3 bases for J; bases not matched to a gene: 4. The CDR3 runs to 15 residues. CDR3 nucleotides: TGTGCCAGCAGTTTAGAAGGGGGCGTCAATCAGCCCCAGCATTTT. Translated: CASSLEGGVNQPQHF.

This chain uses TRBV28 with TRBJ2-5; 14 bases line up with TRBD2. This CDR3 region has 16 residues. The ends lost 4 bases at V and 4 bases at J; junction bases unmatched: 5. CDR1 is MDHEN, CDR2 SYDVKM, per germline. CDR3 in DNA: TGTGCCAGCAGTTGGGGACTAGCGGGAGTCGGAGAGACCCAGTACTTC. Translation gives CASSWGLAGVGETQYF. The whole variable domain, remainder taken from reference TRBV28 and TRBJ2-5, is DVKVTQSSRYLVKRTGEKVFLECVQDMDHENMFWYRQDPGLGLRLIYFSYDVKMKEKGDIPEGYSVSREKKERFSLILESASTNQTSMYLCASSWGLAGVGETQYFGPGTRLLVL.

The table lists this clonotype with a count of one. V gene TRBV20-1 combines with J gene TRBJ2-3, with 12 bases aligning to TRBD2. Unmatched junction bases numbered 7, after V lost 3 bases and J lost 6 bases. This CDR3 comprises 15 residues. The germline V gene has CDR1 DFQATT and CDR2 SNEGSKA (reference sequence). The DNA of the CDR3 is TGCAGTGCTAGTGCTACTAGCGGGGGGTGGGATACGCAGTATTTT. As protein: CSASATSGGWDTQYF.

V is TRBV4-3 and J is TRBJ2-7; 9 bases map to TRBD2. The CDR3 spans 16 residues. V trimming: 0 bases; J trimming: 2 bases; junction bases outside the gene matches: 5. CDR1 is LGHNA and CDR2 is YSLEER in the germline V gene. The CDR3 protein is CASSQDSGSHTYEQYF. The DNA for the CDR3 is TGCGCCAGCAGCCAAGATAGCGGGAGTCACACCTACGAGCAGTACTTC.

The gene calls are TRBV3-1 and TRBJ2-7; no clear D. Germline CDR1 reads LGHDT; CDR2 reads YNNKEL (reference sequence). CDR3 size: 12 residues. V was shortened by 6 bases and J by 5 bases, with 11 bases between the two germline ends. Here the CDR3 DNA reads TGTGCCAGCAGTTACGGAGTGGACGAGCAGTACTTC. As protein: CASSYGVDEQYF.

The rearrangement uses TRBV6-2 or TRBV6-3 and TRBJ2-1; no definite D call. With 2 bases removed from V and 6 bases from J, the gap between germline ends came to 5 bases. CDR1 is MNHEY and CDR2 is SVGEGT in the germline V gene. There are 12 residues in the CDR3. CDR3 residues: CASSYPRNEQFF. Here the CDR3 DNA reads TGTGCCAGCAGTTACCCCCGCAATGAGCAGTTCTTC.

V usage is TRBV7-9 and J usage is TRBJ2-3, with 7 nucleotides matching TRBD2. V was clipped by 8 bases and J by 0 bases; unmatched bases: 8. This CDR3 spans 15 amino acids. Germline V lookup: CDR1 SEHNR, CDR2 FQNEAQ (reference sequence). The chain's CDR3 is CASWPLAVSTDTQYF. The CDR3 nucleotides read TGTGCCAGCTGGCCGCTAGCGGTTAGCACAGATACGCAGTATTTT.